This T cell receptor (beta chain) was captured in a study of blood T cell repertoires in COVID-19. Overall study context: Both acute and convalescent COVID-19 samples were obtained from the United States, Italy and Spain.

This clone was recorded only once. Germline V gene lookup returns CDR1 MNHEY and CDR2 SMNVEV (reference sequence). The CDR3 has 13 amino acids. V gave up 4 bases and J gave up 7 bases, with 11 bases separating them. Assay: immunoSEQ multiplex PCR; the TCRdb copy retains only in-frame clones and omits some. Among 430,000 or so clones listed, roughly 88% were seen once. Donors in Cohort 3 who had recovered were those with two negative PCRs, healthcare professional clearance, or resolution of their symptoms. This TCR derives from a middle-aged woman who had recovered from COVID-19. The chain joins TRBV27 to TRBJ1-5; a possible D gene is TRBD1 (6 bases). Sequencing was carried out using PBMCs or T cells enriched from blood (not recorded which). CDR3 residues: CASSSNRDQPQHF. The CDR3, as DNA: TGTGCCAGCAGTTCCAACAGGGACCAGCCCCAGCATTTT.